This entry lists 26 T cell receptor beta chains sequenced from one sample in a study of blood T cells in healthy people across ages (dated by TCRdb to about 2015). The library was produced with 5' RACE. TCRdb records Illumina HiSeq 2500 as the sequencer. A second roughly 6 to 11 cycle PCR used a sample-barcoded 5' primer and a J-beta primer mix. TCRdb handled the public reads itself, with Q25 trimming in fastp and clone calling in MiXCR, and kept productive beta chains. Rows with one shared CDR3 protein collapse into an entry with the most common genes and DNA. For this sample the table gives approximately 940,000 distinct CDR3 sequences, of which under 50% were detected only once. Of the sample, around 15% falls within the top ten clones. The sample comprised blood. These receptors came from a man between 25 and 39 years old in good health.

The chain joins TRBV3-1 to TRBJ2-2; D remains unclear. CDR1 LGHDT and CDR2 YNNKEL come from the germline V gene (reference sequence). The CDR3 contains 12 residues. V lost 4 bases and J 6 bases, leaving 6 bases between the germline ends. The CDR3 DNA reads TGTGCCAGCAGCCTCTGGGCCGGGGAGCTGTTTTTT. Protein product: CASSLWAGELFF.

With regard to this clonotype: This could be a read error, since a much larger clone is one nucleotide away. The chain combines TRBV7-2 with TRBJ2-5; D is unresolved. The CDR3 spans 11 residues. The germline V and J ends were trimmed by 2 bases and 11 bases, with 9 bases remaining between them. CDR1 and CDR2 (germline): SGHTA, FQGNSA. The CDR3 nucleotides are TGTGCCAGCAGCTTACACAATGAGCAGTACTTC. This codes for CASSLHNEQYF. Using reference TRBV7-2 and TRBJ2-5 for the parts outside the CDR3, the full variable domain is GAGVSQSPSNKVTEKGKDVELRCDPISGHTALYWYRQSLGQGLEFLIYFQGNSAPDKSGLPSDRFSAERTGGSVSTLTIQRTQQEDSAVYLCASSLHNEQYFGPGTRLLVL.

This sequence joins TRBV4-2 and TRBJ2-3; 9 nucleotides line up with TRBD1. Looked up from germline, CDR1 is LGHNA and CDR2 is YNFKEQ. J lost 5 bases, V lost 0 bases, and 9 bases had no gene match. There are 17 residues in the CDR3. The CDR3 DNA reads as TGTGCCAGCAGCCAAGAGGGTGGGACAGGGCTCATAGATACGCAGTATTTT. Its translation: CASSQEGGTGLIDTQYF.

The chain employs TRBV29-1 and TRBJ2-6; D remains ambiguous. Germline CDR1 and CDR2: SQVTM and ANQGSEA. This CDR3 is 14 amino acids long. Between the trimmed V and J ends, which lost 4 bases and 2 bases, there was a span of 9 bases. CDR3 nucleotide sequence: TGCAGCGTTGGAGGCTCGGCTGGGGCCAACGTCCTGACTTTC. As protein: CSVGGSAGANVLTF.

This clonotype appeared a single time. The chain is built from TRBV25-1 and TRBJ1-1; 7 bases map to TRBD1. The V segment lost 7 bases and the J segment 1 base; nucleotides outside the gene matches: 3. This CDR3 has 13 amino acids. Germline V gene data show CDR1 as MGHDK and CDR2 as SYGVNS. CDR3 bases: TGTGCCAGCACGGGACAGAAGAACACTGAAGCTTTCTTT. Encoded protein: CASTGQKNTEAFF.

This chain connects TRBV10-3 to TRBJ2-5; D call uncertain. Near its end, the DNA agrees better with TRBJ2-7, so the J call may be wrong. The V gene's germline CDR1 is ENHRY and CDR2 SYGVKD. CDR3 size: 12 residues. The CDR3 DNA reads as TGTGCCATCATGGGGTCCGCCTACGAGCAGTACTTC. Encoded protein: CAIMGSAYEQYF.

This sequence joins TRBV9 and TRBJ1-2; possible D gene TRBD1, 5 bases. Trimming removed 4 bases from V and 3 bases from J, with 10 bases in between. This CDR3 is built from 13 residues. The germline CDR1 and CDR2 sequences are SGDLS and YYNGEE. The CDR3: CASSSDRYYGYTF. The CDR3 coding sequence is TGTGCCAGCAGCTCAGACAGATACTATGGCTACACCTTC.

This clonotype has only a few counts. The germline gene is not matched at one end of the junction; a read error may be the cause. The genes are TRBV5-1 and TRBJ1-6; 9 positions match TRBD1. CDR1 SGHRS and CDR2 YFSETQ come from the germline V gene. This CDR3 is 15 amino acids long. The CDR3 is CASSPEGQGYSPPHF. CDR3 DNA sequence: TGCGCCAGCAGCCCCGAGGGACAGGGCTATTCACCCCCCCACTTT. Full variable domain (rest looked up from reference TRBV5-1 and TRBJ1-6): KAGVTQTPRYLIKTRGQQVTLSCSPISGHRSVSWYQQTPGQGLQFLFEYFSETQRNKGNFPGRFSGRQFSNSRSEMNVSTLELGDSALYLCASSPEGQGYSPPHFGNGTRLTVT.

This clonotype was seen a few times. The chain carries TRBV20-1 and TRBJ2-3; 7 nucleotides align to TRBD2. The CDR3 has 15 amino acids. V trimming: 6 bases; J trimming: 6 bases; junction bases outside the gene matches: 15. Germline V gives CDR1 DFQATT, CDR2 SNEGSKA (reference sequence). The CDR3 sequence: CSAPKGGSRGDTQYF. CDR3 coding DNA: TGCAGTGCCCCAAAGGGCGGGAGCCGCGGTGATACGCAGTATTTT.

This sequence joins TRBV12-3 or TRBV12-4 and TRBJ2-3; D possibly uses TRBD1 or TRBD2 (5 bases each). CDR3 length: 15 residues. The V end was cut by 4 bases, the J end by 4 bases, with 15 bases between. The CDR3 nucleotides are TGTGCCAGCAGTTCCGACAGCTATAGCGCAGATACGCAGTATTTT. It yields the protein CASSSDSYSADTQYF.

The table lists this clonotype with a few counts. CDR3 in amino acids: CASSLDPPGWTEAFF. The CDR3 nucleotides read TGTGCCAGCAGCTTAGATCCCCCAGGGTGGACTGAAGCTTTCTTT. This chain connects TRBV11-3 to TRBJ1-1; D is possibly TRBD1 (5 bases). Trimming removed 0 bases at V and 5 bases at J, with 13 bases between. Germline assignment: CDR1 SGHNT and CDR2 YENEEA. This CDR3 comprises 15 residues.

This rearrangement joins TRBV7-2 to TRBJ1-2; possibly TRBD1 for D (6 bases). Per germline, CDR1 SGHTA and CDR2 FQGNSA. Trimming cost V 5 bases and J 8 bases, with 15 bases left between them. This CDR3 is built from 13 residues. The CDR3 sequence is CASSPDSGVGYTF. CDR3 DNA sequence: TGTGCCAGCAGCCCCGACTCAGGGGTCGGCTACACCTTC.

This clonotype appeared a few times. The chain carries TRBV4-3 and TRBJ1-6, with D uncertain. Germline CDR1 and CDR2: LGHNA and YSLEER. Trimming took 1 base from V and 7 from J, leaving 11 bases between them. This CDR3 spans 15 amino acids. The CDR3 here is CASSQVPEGNSPLHF. CDR3 DNA sequence: TGCGCCAGCAGCCAAGTCCCAGAAGGGAATTCACCCCTCCACTTT.

As for this clonotype: An end of the junction does not agree with germline; a read error may underlie this. This rearrangement joins TRBV4-3 to TRBJ1-1; possible D gene TRBD1, 5 bases. The CDR3 length is 15 residues. Looked up from germline, CDR1 is LGHNA and CDR2 is YSLEER. This CDR3 is CASSQDRGGNTEAFF. The CDR3 DNA follows: TGTGCCAGCAGCCAAGACCGGGGGGGGAACACTGAAGCTTTCTTT.

This chain uses TRBV20-1 with TRBJ2-7; possible D gene TRBD2, 6 bases. The DNA end favors TRBJ2-5, so the J call may be wrong. CDR1 DFQATT and CDR2 SNEGSKA come from the germline V gene (reference sequence). This CDR3 has 15 residues. The chain's CDR3 is CSVGRPTPEGETQYF. The CDR3 DNA reads TGCAGTGTTGGGAGGCCGACGCCAGAGGGGGAGACCCAGTACTTC.

The chain is built from TRBV29-1 and TRBJ2-3, with D tentatively TRBD1 (6 bases). CDR1 and CDR2 from the germline V gene are SQVTM and ANQGSEA. This CDR3 spans 14 amino acids. Trimming stripped 7 bases from V and 5 bases from J, with 19 bases between. The CDR3 is CSGGRTGSGDTQYF. The CDR3 region has the DNA TGCAGCGGGGGACGCACAGGGTCTGGAGATACGCAGTATTTT.

This clonotype was detected a few times. V gene TRBV20-1 combines with J gene TRBJ2-1; D may be TRBD1 or TRBD2 (5 bases each). There are 14 residues in the CDR3. CDR1 and CDR2 (germline): DFQATT, SNEGSKA (reference sequence). Trimming stripped 0 bases from V and 8 bases from J, with 14 bases between. The CDR3: CSARDRRRGDEQFF. CDR3 bases: TGCAGTGCTAGAGACCGTAGACGGGGCGATGAGCAGTTCTTC.

This rearrangement joins TRBV6-2 or TRBV6-3 to TRBJ2-3; TRBD2 matches at 11 bases. Trimming removed 2 bases from V and 4 bases from J; junction bases left unmatched: 2. The CDR3 runs 15 residues. CDR1 and CDR2 (germline): MNHEY, SVGEGT. The CDR3 here is CASSYRLAGSDTQYF. The CDR3 nucleotides read TGTGCCAGCAGTTACCGACTAGCGGGGTCAGATACGCAGTATTTT.

In the case of this clonotype: At one end the junction does not follow the germline gene, possibly because of a read error. This chain links TRBV6-5 with TRBJ1-2; D unresolved. CDR3 size: 12 residues. Germline assignment: CDR1 MNHEY and CDR2 SVGAGI. Written as DNA, the CDR3 is TGTGCCAGCCGTTACGGTAACTATGGCTACACCTTC. As protein: CASRYGNYGYTF.

About this clonotype: A single base separates this from a much larger clone, so it may be a read error. V and J are TRBV5-1 and TRBJ2-7, with a tentative D call TRBD2 (5 bases). The germline gives CDR1 SGHRS, CDR2 YFSETQ. CDR3 size: 14 residues. The CDR3 spells CAGSLEGSSYEQYF. For the CDR3, the DNA is TGCGCCGGCAGCTTGGAAGGGAGCTCCTACGAGCAGTACTTC.

The chain has TRBV5-4 and TRBJ2-1; 7 bases map to TRBD1. Losses at the gene ends were 3 bases for V and 6 bases for J; bases not matched to a gene: 6. The germline gives CDR1 SGHNT, CDR2 YYREEE (reference sequence). The CDR3 is 14 residues long. The CDR3 DNA reads TGTGCCAGCAGCTCGACAGGGTTGTCCAATGAGCAGTTCTTC. Translated, it gives CASSSTGLSNEQFF.

This clonotype was counted ten times or more. The chain combines TRBV27 with TRBJ1-5, with TRBD1 matching over 9 bases. Germline V CDR1 and CDR2: MNHEY, SMNVEV (reference sequence). V trimming: 10 bases; J trimming: 4 bases; junction bases outside the gene matches: 8. The CDR3 length is 14 residues. CDR3 region: CATSDRGVNQPQHF. The CDR3 nucleotides are TGTGCCACCTCAGACAGGGGGGTTAATCAGCCCCAGCATTTT.

CDR3 protein: CASSQDLSTEQYF. CDR3 nucleotides: TGTGCCAGCAGCCAAGATCTGAGTACTGAGCAGTACTTC. The rearrangement links TRBV3-1 to TRBJ2-5; D ambiguous. V shed 0 bases and J shed 11 bases, with 13 bases lying between them. CDR3 length equals 13 residues. Germline CDR1 is LGHDT and CDR2 is YNNKEL (reference sequence).

V and J are TRBV29-1 and TRBJ2-5; perhaps TRBD1 as D (5 bases). The CDR3 length is 11 residues. V lost 4 bases to trimming and J lost 4 bases, with 7 bases between them. CDR1 is SQVTM, CDR2 ANQGSEA, per germline. The chain's CDR3 is CSVGTGETQYF. As DNA, the CDR3 is TGCAGCGTTGGAACAGGAGAGACCCAGTACTTC.

J is TRBJ1-2 and V is TRBV6-6; 9 nucleotides line up with TRBD1. This CDR3 has 17 residues. Germline V gene sequence: CDR1 MNHNY, CDR2 SVGAGI (reference sequence). Trimming took 1 base from V and 3 from J; bases not matched to a gene: 9. The CDR3 here is CASSYFPGQGKDYGYTF. The CDR3 DNA is TGTGCCAGCAGTTACTTTCCGGGACAGGGTAAAGACTATGGCTACACCTTC.

This clonotype was seen a handful of times. The rearrangement uses TRBV7-2 and TRBJ2-3; tentatively, D is TRBD2 (6 bases). V was trimmed by 3 bases and J by 5 bases, leaving 15 bases between them. CDR1 SGHTA and CDR2 FQGNSA come from the germline V gene. CDR3 size: 15 residues. The CDR3 DNA sequence: TGTGCCAGCAGCTTTTTTACTAGCCCTATAGATACGCAGTATTTT. It encodes CASSFFTSPIDTQYF.